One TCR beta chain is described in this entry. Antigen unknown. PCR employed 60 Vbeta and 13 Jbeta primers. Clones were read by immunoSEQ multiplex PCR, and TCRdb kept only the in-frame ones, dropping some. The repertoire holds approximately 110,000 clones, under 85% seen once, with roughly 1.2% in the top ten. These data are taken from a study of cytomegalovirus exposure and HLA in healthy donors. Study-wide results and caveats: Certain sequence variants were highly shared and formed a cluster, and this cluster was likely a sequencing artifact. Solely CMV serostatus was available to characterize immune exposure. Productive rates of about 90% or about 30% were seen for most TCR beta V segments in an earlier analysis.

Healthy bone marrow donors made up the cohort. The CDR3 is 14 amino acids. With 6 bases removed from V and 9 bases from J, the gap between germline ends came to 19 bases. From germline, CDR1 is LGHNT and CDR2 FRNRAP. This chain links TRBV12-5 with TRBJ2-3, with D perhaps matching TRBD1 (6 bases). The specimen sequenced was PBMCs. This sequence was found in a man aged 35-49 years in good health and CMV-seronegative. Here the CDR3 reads CASGSRGPPSTQYF. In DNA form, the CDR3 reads TGTGCTAGTGGATCCAGGGGACCCCCCTCCACGCAGTATTTT.